The 23 T cell receptor beta chains below all came from one sample that was sequenced in a study of T cells in Graves' hyperthyroidism and ophthalmopathy (dated by TCRdb to between 2019 and 2020). Library prep was done by multiplex PCR. The sample was run on an Illumina HiSeq 2000. The TCR beta CDR3 regions were amplified from RNA transcripts. For the first round of RT-PCR on the TCR CDR3, the HTBI primer set was used together with the Qiagen OneStep RT-PCR kit. TCRdb passed the public sequencing reads through fastp at Q25 and MiXCR, retaining productive beta sequences. Rows are unified per CDR3 protein, each entry keeping the most common DNA and genes. Recorded for this sample are approximately 520,000 distinct CDR3 sequences; roughly 20% of them occurred a single time. Of the sample, 26% falls within the top ten clones. The sample consisted of blood. All receptors come from a man between 18 and 29 years old with Graves' hyperthyroidism.

The chain combines TRBV12-3 or TRBV12-4 with TRBJ1-1; TRBD1 matches at 9 bases. V trimming: 3 bases; J trimming: 5 bases; junction bases outside the gene matches: 4. CDR3 length: 14 amino acids. As DNA, the CDR3 is TGTGCCAGCAGTTTGTGGGACAGGGAAACTGAAGCTTTCTTT. As protein: CASSLWDRETEAFF.

Ten or more counts support this clonotype. The rearrangement joins TRBV20-1 to TRBJ2-5, with 10 bases aligning to TRBD2. The CDR3 has 14 residues. After removal of 6 bases from V and 5 bases from J, the junction contained 9 bases not matched to a gene. The germline CDR1 and CDR2 sequences are DFQATT and SNEGSKA (reference sequence). The CDR3 is CSAPLAGMGETQYF. CDR3 nucleotides: TGCAGTGCCCCACTAGCGGGGATGGGGGAGACCCAGTACTTC.

This clonotype was observed many times. V is TRBV20-1 and J is TRBJ2-7, with 10 positions matching TRBD1. The CDR3 runs to 15 residues. Germline V CDR1 and CDR2: DFQATT, SNEGSKA (reference sequence). J was trimmed by 4 bases and V by 4 bases; bases with no gene match: 10. CDR3 DNA: TGCAGTGCTAACCCCCGGGACAGGGGTTTATACGAGCAGTACTTC. Its protein product is CSANPRDRGLYEQYF.

This clonotype was seen many times. This chain joins TRBV25-1 and TRBJ1-5; D is unresolved. V gave up 1 base and J gave up 3 bases, with 7 bases separating them. CDR3 length equals 14 residues. CDR1 is MGHDK and CDR2 is SYGVNS in the germline V gene. The CDR3 nucleotides read TGTGCCAGCAGTGAATGGGCATCCAATCAGCCCCAGCATTTT. Translated, it gives CASSEWASNQPQHF.

This clonotype occurred many times. V usage is TRBV12-3 or TRBV12-4 and J usage is TRBJ1-1; D is unclear. The CDR3 totals 12 residues. V was trimmed by 1 base and J by 8 bases, leaving 8 bases between them. CDR3 DNA sequence: TGTGCCAGCAGTTTAGGGAACTTCGAAGCTTTCTTT. Encoded protein: CASSLGNFEAFF.

There are a few counts of this clonotype. The chain has TRBV12-3 or TRBV12-4 and TRBJ1-2; D is possibly TRBD1 (5 bases). With 6 bases removed from V and 7 bases from J, the gap between germline ends came to 12 bases. This CDR3 is 12 amino acids long. The DNA of the CDR3 is TGTGCCAGCAGACTCTGGGACGGTGGCTACACCTTC. Translated: CASRLWDGGYTF.

This clonotype was observed at least ten times. This chain links TRBV28 with TRBJ1-5; D is ambiguous. The V and J ends lost 1 base and 6 bases respectively, with 10 bases between them. This CDR3 region has 14 residues. Germline V gene sequence: CDR1 MDHEN, CDR2 SYDVKM. The CDR3 DNA follows: TGTGCCAGCAGTTTATCTCGGGATGCTCAGCCCCAGCATTTT. Encoded protein: CASSLSRDAQPQHF.

The rearrangement joins TRBV6-2 or TRBV6-3 to TRBJ1-2; D unresolved. The length of the CDR3 is 19 residues. Trimming shortened V by 2 bases and J by 7 bases, and 29 bases separated the two germline ends. Germline CDR1 MNHEY, CDR2 SVGEGT. CDR3 protein: CASSYPRSERGIGERGYTF. Written as DNA, the CDR3 is TGTGCCAGCAGTTACCCGAGGTCCGAGCGGGGTATCGGGGAGCGTGGCTACACCTTC.

This clonotype occurred many times. This rearrangement joins TRBV12-3 or TRBV12-4 to TRBJ1-1; D remains unclear. This CDR3 has 14 residues. V dropped 3 bases and J dropped 3 bases, with 11 bases sitting between them. CDR3 sequence: CASSFEGIDTEAFF. As DNA, the CDR3 is TGTGCCAGCAGTTTCGAGGGCATTGACACTGAAGCTTTCTTT.

The V and J genes are TRBV12-3 or TRBV12-4 and TRBJ1-1; D might be TRBD1 (6 bases). The CDR3 sequence is 14 residues long. Trimming left V 6 bases short and J 3 bases short, with 14 bases between. The chain's CDR3 is CASRRQGFDTEAFF. CDR3 DNA: TGTGCCAGCAGACGTCAGGGGTTCGACACTGAAGCTTTCTTT.

This clonotype occurred a few times. The V call is TRBV29-1, the J call TRBJ2-7; D assignment may be TRBD1 or TRBD2 (5 bases each). Germline V gives CDR1 SQVTM, CDR2 ANQGSEA. Trimming shortened V by 4 bases and J by 5 bases, and 9 bases separated the two germline ends. CDR3 length: 11 amino acids. CDR3 sequence (DNA): TGCAGCGTTGCCAGGGACGACGAGCAGTACTTC. Protein product: CSVARDDEQYF.

This clonotype was seen at least ten times. The V and J genes are TRBV15 and TRBJ2-3; TRBD2 is a possible D gene (6 bases). This CDR3 contains 15 residues. Trimming left V 4 bases short and J 6 bases short, with 17 bases between. The germline V gene encodes CDR1 LNHNV and CDR2 YYDKDF (reference sequence). For the CDR3, the DNA is TGTGCCACCAGCACCCCCGGGGGAATAGATGATACGCAGTATTTT. Encoded protein: CATSTPGGIDDTQYF.

The table lists this clonotype with many counts. This chain connects TRBV7-2 to TRBJ1-2; 10 bases line up with TRBD1. This CDR3 is 15 amino acids long. Trimming at V came to 4 bases and at J to 3 bases, leaving 5 bases not matched to a gene. Germline CDR1 reads SGHTA; CDR2 reads FQGNSA. This CDR3 is CASSSGTGVDYGYTF. The CDR3, as DNA: TGTGCCAGCAGCTCGGGGACAGGGGTGGACTATGGCTACACCTTC.

This clonotype was seen ten or more times. The rearrangement uses TRBV2 and TRBJ1-1; D unclear. The V end lost 5 bases, the J end lost 1 base, and 14 bases lay between the germline ends. Per germline, CDR1 SNHLY and CDR2 FYNNEI. This CDR3 spans 15 amino acids. CDR3 protein: CASSFDGLGNTEAFF. The CDR3 bases are TGTGCCAGCAGTTTCGACGGCCTTGGGAACACTGAAGCTTTCTTT.

This clonotype was seen repeatedly, ten times or more. This chain uses TRBV28 with TRBJ1-1; 11 bases match TRBD1. Germline V gene sequence: CDR1 MDHEN, CDR2 SYDVKM. The junction had 9 bases not matched to a gene; V was cut back by 5 bases and J by 4 bases. The CDR3 is 16 amino acids. Here the CDR3 DNA reads TGTGCCAGCAGTGTTGGGACAGGGGGGTTCGGCACTGAAGCTTTCTTT. Translated: CASSVGTGGFGTEAFF.

In this sample, this clonotype turned up many times. V gene TRBV28 combines with J gene TRBJ2-7, with D perhaps TRBD1 or TRBD2 (5 bases each). Germline CDR1 MDHEN, CDR2 SYDVKM. Deletions cut 5 bases from V and 2 bases from J, with 13 bases between. The CDR3 is made up of 14 amino acids. CDR3 region: CASSRRDGPYEQYF. The CDR3 DNA follows: TGTGCCAGCAGTCGAAGGGACGGTCCCTACGAGCAGTACTTC.

V and J are TRBV12-3 or TRBV12-4 and TRBJ1-1; 7 bases line up with TRBD1. V shed 6 bases and J 2 bases; nucleotides not matched to a gene: 6. This CDR3 comprises 14 residues. In nucleotides, the CDR3 is TGTGCCAGCAGGACGTACAGGGGTAACACTGAAGCTTTCTTT. Protein: CASRTYRGNTEAFF.

This chain connects TRBV6-1 to TRBJ1-1; D gene uncertain. Germline V gene data show CDR1 as MNHNS and CDR2 as SASEGT. The CDR3 is 12 amino acids. Trimming stripped 6 bases from V and 4 bases from J, with 9 bases between. CDR3 amino acids: CASRSGRTEAFF. DNA for the CDR3: TGTGCCAGCAGATCTGGGCGCACTGAAGCTTTCTTT.

Many counts were recorded for this clonotype. This chain connects TRBV25-1 to TRBJ1-3; tentative D call: TRBD1 (5 bases). Between the trimmed V and J ends, which lost 5 bases and 7 bases, there was a span of 18 bases. The CDR3 sequence is 15 residues long. Looked up from germline, CDR1 is MGHDK and CDR2 is SYGVNS. The CDR3 loop reads CASSRRRGRANTIYF. As DNA, the CDR3 is TGTGCCAGCAGTCGAAGGAGAGGCAGGGCCAACACCATATATTTT.

This clonotype was seen only a few times. The chain recombines TRBV27 with TRBJ2-7, with D perhaps matching TRBD2 (6 bases). There are 14 residues in the CDR3. V lost 3 bases and J lost 4, with 13 bases in between. CDR1 and CDR2 from the germline V gene are MNHEY and SMNVEV (reference sequence). Here the CDR3 DNA reads TGTGCCAGCAGTTTCCGGGGGAAGAGTTACGAGCAGTACTTC. It translates to CASSFRGKSYEQYF.

The J gene is TRBJ2-7, the V gene TRBV12-3 or TRBV12-4; weak D call: TRBD1 (6 bases). The V end lost 4 bases, the J end lost 2 bases, and 12 bases lay between the germline ends. This CDR3 has 14 residues. The CDR3 spells CASSSDRSPYEQYF. CDR3 DNA: TGTGCCAGCAGTTCCGACAGGAGTCCCTACGAGCAGTACTTC.

The rearrangement links TRBV20-1 to TRBJ2-5, with 10 bases that match TRBD2. The V gene's germline CDR1 is DFQATT and CDR2 SNEGSKA (reference sequence). This CDR3 contains 16 residues. J lost 5 bases, V lost 0 bases, and 9 bases had no gene match. The CDR3 DNA reads as TGCAGTGCTAGAGATCTTAATAGCGGGAGGTGGGAGACCCAGTACTTC. Encoded protein: CSARDLNSGRWETQYF.

This clonotype was detected many times. The V call is TRBV2, the J call TRBJ1-5; D remains unclear. The V end was cut by 1 base, the J end by 1 base, with 8 bases between. CDR3 size: 15 residues. The germline CDR1 and CDR2 sequences are SNHLY and FYNNEI. The CDR3 sequence is CASSEGSSSNQPQHF. In DNA, the CDR3 is TGTGCCAGCAGTGAAGGCAGTTCGAGCAATCAGCCCCAGCATTTT.